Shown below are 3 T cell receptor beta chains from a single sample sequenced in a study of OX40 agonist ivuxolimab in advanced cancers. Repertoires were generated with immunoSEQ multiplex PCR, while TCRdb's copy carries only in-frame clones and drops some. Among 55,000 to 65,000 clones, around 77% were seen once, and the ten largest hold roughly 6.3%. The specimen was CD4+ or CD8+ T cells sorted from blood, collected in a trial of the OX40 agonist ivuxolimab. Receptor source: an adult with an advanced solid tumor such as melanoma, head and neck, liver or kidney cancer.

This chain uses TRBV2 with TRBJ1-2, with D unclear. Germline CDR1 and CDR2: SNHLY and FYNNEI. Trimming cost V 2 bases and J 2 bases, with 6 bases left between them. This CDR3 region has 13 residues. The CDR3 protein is CASSESINYGYTF. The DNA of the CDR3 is TGTGCCAGCAGTGAATCGATAAACTATGGCTACACCTTC.

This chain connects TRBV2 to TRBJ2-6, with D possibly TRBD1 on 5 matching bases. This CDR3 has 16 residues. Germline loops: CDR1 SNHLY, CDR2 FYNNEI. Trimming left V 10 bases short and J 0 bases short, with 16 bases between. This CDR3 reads CATTVQGNSGANVLTF. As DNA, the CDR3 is TGTGCCACCACAGTTCAGGGCAACTCTGGGGCCAACGTCCTGACTTTC.

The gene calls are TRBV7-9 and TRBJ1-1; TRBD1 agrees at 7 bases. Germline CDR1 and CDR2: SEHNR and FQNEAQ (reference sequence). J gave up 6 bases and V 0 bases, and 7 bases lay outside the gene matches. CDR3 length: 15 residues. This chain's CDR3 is CASSLAIRQGAEAFF. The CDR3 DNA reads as TGTGCCAGCAGCTTAGCGATCCGGCAGGGGGCTGAAGCTTTCTTT. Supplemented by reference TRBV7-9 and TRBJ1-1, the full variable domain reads DTGVSQNPRHKITKRGQNVTFRCDPISEHNRLYWYRQTLGQGPEFLTYFQNEAQLEKSRLLSDRFSAERPKGSFSTLEIQRTEQGDSAMYLCASSLAIRQGAEAFFGQGTRLTVV.